The next 20 T cell receptor beta chains were all read from a single sample in a study of molecular identifiers for immune sequencing clone quantification. TCRdb re-analysed the PCR reads in MiXCR, keeping a single row per CDR3 protein. The sample shows a few hundred thousand distinct CDR3 sequences, 24% of them seen only once. Material: naive CD8+ T cells from blood, with Jurkat cell RNA spiked in. Subset given: FACS-sorted CD8+CD4-CCR7+CD45RA+ naive T cells. Source of these receptors: a human donor in good health. Some libraries in this study had Jurkat cell RNA spiked in.

To note about this clonotype: A clone one base away is much larger, so this may be a read error. The gene calls are TRBV7-6 and TRBJ1-4, with TRBD1 as a possible D gene (5 bases). The CDR3 length is 16 residues. Per germline, CDR1 SGHVS and CDR2 FNYEAQ. CDR3 nucleotide sequence: TGTGCCAGCAGTGGGGGACCGGGGATATCTAATGAAAAACTGTCTTTT. Amino acids: CASSGGPGISNEKLSF.

The chain employs TRBV7-9 and TRBJ1-3, with D possibly matching TRBD1 (5 bases). The CDR3 is made up of 16 amino acids. From germline, CDR1 is SEHNR and CDR2 FQNEAQ (reference sequence). Deletions cut 8 bases from V and 0 bases from J, with 17 bases between. The CDR3 bases are TGTGCCAGCTTTGCATATAAGGGGACCTCTGGAAACACCATATATTTT. This translates into CASFAYKGTSGNTIYF.

This clonotype was seen only a few times. The chain combines TRBV29-1 with TRBJ2-1; 9 bases align to TRBD2. V shed 2 bases, J shed 6 bases, and the junction held 2 bases outside the gene matches. CDR3 length equals 13 residues. Germline CDR1 SQVTM, CDR2 ANQGSEA. CDR3 in amino acids: CSVESGRTNEQFF. CDR3 DNA: TGCAGCGTTGAAAGCGGGAGGACCAATGAGCAGTTCTTC.

This clonotype has ten or more counts. The chain joins TRBV5-1 to TRBJ2-5, with 9 positions matching TRBD2. Germline V lookup: CDR1 SGHRS, CDR2 YFSETQ. Germline trimming cut 1 base from V and 1 base from J; bases unmatched to any gene: 2. The CDR3 length is 15 residues. DNA of the CDR3: TGCGCCAGCAGCTTGAGTAGCGGGAGCCAAGAGACCCAGTACTTC. It codes for CASSLSSGSQETQYF.

The rearrangement uses TRBV10-3 and TRBJ2-7; possible D gene TRBD1, 6 bases. Germline V gene data show CDR1 as ENHRY and CDR2 as SYGVKD. The V gene lost 5 bases and the J gene lost 3 bases, with 11 bases spanning the gap. CDR3 length: 13 residues. CDR3 DNA sequence: TGTGCCATCAGTCGGGACATTAACTACGAGCAGTACTTC. Encoded protein: CAISRDINYEQYF.

As regards this clonotype: A much larger clone differs by one base, so this may be a read error. The chain links TRBV6-2 or TRBV6-3 to TRBJ2-5; D gene uncertain. With 6 bases removed from V and 0 bases from J, the gap between germline ends came to 11 bases. The germline CDR1 and CDR2 sequences are MNHEY and SVGEGT. The CDR3 extends over 14 amino acids. The CDR3 spells CASRNGEYQETQYF. CDR3 in DNA: TGTGCCAGCAGAAATGGCGAGTACCAAGAGACCCAGTACTTC.

The V and J genes are TRBV27 and TRBJ2-7; D may correspond to TRBD1 or TRBD2 (6 bases each). The CDR3 is 17 amino acids. Germline CDR1 MNHEY, CDR2 SMNVEV (reference sequence). Trimming took off 7 bases at V and 1 base at J, with 23 bases between the two ends. DNA for the CDR3: TGTGCCAGCACCCCGCTATCCCCCGGGGGCCCATCCTACGAGCAGTACTTC. Translation: CASTPLSPGGPSYEQYF.

The chain employs TRBV28 and TRBJ2-7, with TRBD2 matching over 9 bases. After removal of 3 bases from V and 10 bases from J, the junction contained 10 bases not matched to a gene. Germline CDR1 MDHEN, CDR2 SYDVKM. The CDR3 is made up of 14 amino acids. The CDR3 sequence is CASSFPSGNPGQYF. The CDR3 DNA reads as TGTGCCAGCAGTTTTCCTAGCGGGAACCCGGGACAGTACTTC.

In this sample, this clonotype turned up many times. The germline gene is not matched at one end of the junction; a read error may be the cause. This chain links TRBV5-5 with TRBJ2-1, with D unclear. Germline assignment: CDR1 SGHKS and CDR2 YYEKEE (reference sequence). The CDR3 spans 15 residues. The CDR3 region has the DNA TGTGCCAGCAGCTACTCTCGACCCTCCCACAATGAGCAGTTCTTC. Its translation is CASSYSRPSHNEQFF.

Note on this clonotype: A much larger clone differs by one base, so this may be a read error. The chain joins TRBV30 to TRBJ1-1, with a weak D call TRBD1 (6 bases). Germline V gene lookup returns CDR1 GTSNPN and CDR2 SVGIG (reference sequence). Trimming stripped 8 bases from V and 1 base from J, with 17 bases between. The CDR3 covers 14 residues. CDR3 bases: TGTGCCAGGCAACAGGACAGACGGAACACTGAAGCTTTCTTT. This codes for CARQQDRRNTEAFF.

A note on this clonotype: This CDR3 fails to terminate in the conserved phenylalanine or tryptophan, so it likely reflects a read error. The DNA is left out, because the CDR3 cannot be placed on it with certainty; the CDR3 is given as TCRdb lists it. The CDR3 sequence: CASSFLPPGTGELYQETQHI. The chain joins TRBV28 to TRBJ2-5; the table's D call TRBD1 went unverified against the DNA. The germline V gene has CDR1 MDHEN and CDR2 SYDVKM. From its first to its last residue, the CDR3 has 20 amino acids.

This clonotype was counted between two and nine times. Here the CDR3 DNA reads TGCAGTGCTAACGGTTTGACTAGTCAAGAGACCCAGTACTTC. Translated: CSANGLTSQETQYF. The genes are TRBV20-1 and TRBJ2-5, with D possibly matching TRBD2 (6 bases). V shed 4 bases and J shed 2 bases, with 14 bases lying between them. Germline assignment: CDR1 DFQATT and CDR2 SNEGSKA (reference sequence). The CDR3 length is 14 residues.

V and J are TRBV20-1 and TRBJ1-5, with D perhaps TRBD1 (5 bases). The CDR3 is 14 residues long. The V and J ends lost 6 bases and 2 bases respectively, with 14 bases between them. The V gene's germline CDR1 is DFQATT and CDR2 SNEGSKA (reference sequence). The CDR3 nucleotides are TGCAGTGCCGACGGGGGTATTGGCAATCAGCCCCAGCATTTT. This codes for CSADGGIGNQPQHF.

At least ten counts were recorded for this clonotype. The genes are TRBV4-1 and TRBJ1-4, with D tentatively TRBD1 (6 bases). V was clipped by 4 bases and J by 3 bases, with 15 bases between them. In germline, CDR1 is MGHRA, CDR2 YSYEKL. The CDR3 runs to 16 residues. The CDR3 sequence is CASSRSGGSSNEKLFF. CDR3 sequence (DNA): TGCGCCAGCAGCCGAAGCGGGGGCTCGTCTAATGAAAAACTGTTTTTT.

A single count supports this clonotype. V and J are TRBV13 and TRBJ2-3; no definite D call. Trimming left V 0 bases short and J 5 bases short, with 9 bases between. CDR3 length: 14 residues. Germline values: CDR1 PRHDT, CDR2 FYEKMQ (reference sequence). The CDR3 loop reads CASSLGNYQDTQYF. In DNA form, the CDR3 reads TGTGCCAGCAGCTTAGGTAACTATCAAGATACGCAGTATTTT.

This clonotype was detected only a few times. This chain connects TRBV21-1 to TRBJ1-1. TRBV21-1 represents a pseudogene. This CDR3 is built from 14 residues. In DNA, the CDR3 is TGTGCCAGCAGCAAAGCCCTGCTGAACACTGAAGCTTTCTTT. It is translated as CASSKALLNTEAFF.

The genes are TRBV6-5 and TRBJ2-7; unclear D gene. The CDR3 has 13 residues. From germline, CDR1 is MNHEY and CDR2 SVGAGI. The V end lost 6 bases, the J end lost 8 bases, and 17 bases lay between the germline ends. The CDR3 DNA reads as TGTGCCAGCAGCCTGGCTCTTCAAAGGCAGCAGTACTTC. It translates to CASSLALQRQQYF.

This clonotype appeared many times. This chain joins TRBV19 and TRBJ2-7, with D perhaps matching TRBD2 (5 bases). Trimming pared 3 bases from V and 7 bases from J, leaving 10 bases between. The CDR3 consists of 12 residues. Germline CDR1 and CDR2: LNHDA and SQIVND (reference sequence). The CDR3 DNA sequence: TGTGCCAGTAGTATGGTCTCGGGGGAGCAGTACTTC. This encodes CASSMVSGEQYF.

The chain employs TRBV12-3 or TRBV12-4 and TRBJ1-4; D gene unclear. CDR3 length equals 13 residues. Trimming removed 6 bases at V and 7 bases at J, with 12 bases between. The CDR3 is CASRVGLGEKLFF. DNA for the CDR3: TGTGCCAGCAGGGTCGGTCTAGGTGAAAAACTGTTTTTT.

The J gene is TRBJ2-1, the V gene TRBV27; 7 bases agree with TRBD2. This CDR3 contains 14 residues. V shed 5 bases, J shed 9 bases, and the junction held 10 bases outside the gene matches. CDR1 is MNHEY and CDR2 is SMNVEV in the germline V gene (reference sequence). The CDR3 nucleotides read TGTGCCAGCAGTCCCCACCCGGGGGGAGGTGAGCAGTTCTTC. This sequence encodes CASSPHPGGGEQFF.